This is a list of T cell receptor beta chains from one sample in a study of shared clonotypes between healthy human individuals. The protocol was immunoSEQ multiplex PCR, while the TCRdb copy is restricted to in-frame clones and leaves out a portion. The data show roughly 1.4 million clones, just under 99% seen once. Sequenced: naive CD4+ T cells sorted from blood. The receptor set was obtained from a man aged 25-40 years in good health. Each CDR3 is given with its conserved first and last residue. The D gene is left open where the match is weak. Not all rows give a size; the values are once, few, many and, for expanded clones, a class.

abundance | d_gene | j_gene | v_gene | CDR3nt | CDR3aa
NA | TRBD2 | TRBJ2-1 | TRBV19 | TGTGCCAGTAGGGACGTAGGGACTAGCACCTACAATGAGCAGTTCTTC | CASRDVGTSTYNEQFF
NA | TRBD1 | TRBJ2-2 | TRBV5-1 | TGCGCCAGCAGCTTGGCCGGGACAGGGAACACCGGGGAGCTGTTTTTT | CASSLAGTGNTGELFF
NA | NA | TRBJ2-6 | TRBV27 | TGTGCCACCTCCCCCCGGGGCTCTGGGGCCAACGTCCTGACTTTC | CATSPRGSGANVLTF
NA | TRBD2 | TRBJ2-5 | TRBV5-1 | TGCGCCAGCAGCTCACGGGGGGGCCGTCTAGCGGGAGGCGGCGAGACCCAGTACTTC | CASSSRGGRLAGGGETQYF
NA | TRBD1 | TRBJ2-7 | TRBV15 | TGTGCCACCAGCAGTATAGACAGGGGCCTATACGAGCAGTACTTC | CATSSIDRGLYEQYF
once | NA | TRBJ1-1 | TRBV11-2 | TGTGCCAGCATTCCAGGGAGGCACACTGAAGCTTTCTTT | CASIPGRHTEAFF
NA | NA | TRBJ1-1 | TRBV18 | TGTGCCAGCTCGGTCGGAGGGAGGGACACTGAAGCTTTCTTT | CASSVGGRDTEAFF
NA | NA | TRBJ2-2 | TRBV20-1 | TGCAGTGCAAAAAACACCGGGGAGCTGTTTTTT | CSAKNTGELFF
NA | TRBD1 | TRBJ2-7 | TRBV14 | TGTGCCAGCAGCCAAAGGACAGGGGTTTTAGACGAGCAGTACTTC | CASSQRTGVLDEQYF
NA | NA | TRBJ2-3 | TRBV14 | TGTGCCAGCAGCCCGGGACTGTCCACAGATACGCAGTATTTT | CASSPGLSTDTQYF
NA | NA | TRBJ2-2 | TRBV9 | TGTGCCAGCAGCGTAGAACCAGACCCCGGGGAGCTGTTTTTT | CASSVEPDPGELFF
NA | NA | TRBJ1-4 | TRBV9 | TGTGCCAGCAGCCCCCACGCTGGGACTAATGAAAAACTGTTTTTT | CASSPHAGTNEKLFF
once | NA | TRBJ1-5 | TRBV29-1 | TGCAGCGTTTGCAATCGATCCCTGAAAGACAATCAGCCCCAGCATTTT | CSVCNRSLKDNQPQHF
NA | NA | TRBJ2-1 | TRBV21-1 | TGTGCCAGCAGCATTGGAGGGGCAGGGGGCCGCATAAATTACAATGAGCAGTTCTTC | CASSIGGAGGRINYNEQFF
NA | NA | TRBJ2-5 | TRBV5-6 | TGTGCCAGCAGCTACCCCCGGGAGACCCAGTACTTC | CASSYPRETQYF
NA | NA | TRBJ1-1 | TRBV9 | TGTGCCAGCAGCGTAGCTCTACAAGGGTCGAACACTGAAGCTTTCTTT | CASSVALQGSNTEAFF
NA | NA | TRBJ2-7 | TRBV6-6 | TGTGCCTGCTCGATGACGGGGTCTATGATCTACGAGCAGTACTTC | CACSMTGSMIYEQYF
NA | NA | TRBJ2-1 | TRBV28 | TGTGCCAGCAGACCCCAGGGGACAAGCTCCTACAATGAGCAGTTCTTC | CASRPQGTSSYNEQFF
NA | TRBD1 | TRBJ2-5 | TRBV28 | TGTGCCAGCAGTTCCCCAAGGACAGGGTTTGAGTCTCAGTACTTC | CASSSPRTGFESQYF
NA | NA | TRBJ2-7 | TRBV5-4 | TGTGCCAGCAGCTTGGATCGGGGGCGCGAGCAGTACTTC | CASSLDRGREQYF
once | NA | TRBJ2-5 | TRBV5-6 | TGTGCCAGCAGCTTGGCAGAGCCAGAGGAGACCCAGTACTTC | CASSLAEPEETQYF
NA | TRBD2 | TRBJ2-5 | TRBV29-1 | TGCAGCGTCCCGGGGCTAGCGGGAGTAGAGACCCAGTACTTC | CSVPGLAGVETQYF